The clone carrying this T cell receptor beta chain was counted only a few times. CDR1 and CDR2 (germline): SGDLS, YYNGEE. The V end lost 0 bases, the J end lost 5 bases, and 8 bases lay between the germline ends. The length of the CDR3 is 13 residues. These data come from a study of spatial heterogeneity in lung cancer. Looking at the study overall: In cases with available follow-up PBMC samples, these were sequenced at a median of roughly two years after resection. Compared with alpha-chain sequences, beta-chain sequences were consistently detected in greater numbers.

Every TCR cDNA molecule carried a tag that served as a unique molecular identifier. Each CDR3 protein is one row after TCRdb ran MiXCR on the 5' RACE reads. Here the sample spans under 150,000 distinct CDR3 sequences, more than 10% being singletons. The time point was: blood at routine non-recurrence follow-up after resection. Whole RNA came from tumor, nontumor lung or frozen PBMC and was sequenced without being sorted. The TCR originated in a female donor with early-stage non-small cell lung cancer. Specimen: PBMCs, collected at follow-up. The chain recombines TRBV9 with TRBJ2-5; unclear D gene. CDR3 bases: TGTGCCAGCAGCGTAGACGGATTCGAGACCCAGTACTTC. As protein: CASSVDGFETQYF.